This TCR beta chain emerged from a study of cytomegalovirus exposure and HLA in healthy donors. Turning to this clone: The antigen is undetermined.

General observations from the study: Specific recognition of CMV antigens was confirmed in vitro for a few chains (all CMV-associated).

Measured with immunoSEQ multiplex PCR; TCRdb has only the in-frame clones, and not every one. The repertoire holds a few hundred thousand clones, with approximately 90% as singletons. The TCR was taken from a woman between 18 and 29 years old in good health and CMV-seronegative. Sequencing input: PBMCs.

The CDR3 sequence: CASSLSGRVEDTQYF. The CDR3 nucleotides read TGTGCCAGCAGCCTGAGCGGGAGAGTTGAAGATACGCAGTATTTT. V gene TRBV4-2 combines with J gene TRBJ2-3; 8 nucleotides line up with TRBD2. Germline values: CDR1 LGHNA, CDR2 YNFKEQ. The junction had 8 bases not matched to a gene; V was cut back by 4 bases and J by 5 bases. This CDR3 contains 15 residues.